The 11 T cell receptor beta chains in this list originate from one sample, sequenced in a study of T cell changes during pregnancy in multiple sclerosis. Here immunoSEQ multiplex PCR was the method, and the copy in TCRdb shows in-frame clones only, minus some. The sample contains tens of thousands of clones, about nine tenths of which appear only once. Here the sequenced sample was peripheral blood, taken in the third trimester of pregnancy. All receptors derive from a female donor in good health, enrolled as a control in a pregnancy study.

This clone occurred once. The CDR3 region has the DNA TGTGCCAGTAGAAAACAGGGGGCCCAGCGGGGTCCCAATGAGCAGTTCTTC. It encodes CASRKQGAQRGPNEQFF. V and J are TRBV19 and TRBJ2-1; 9 bases are shared with TRBD1. Germline loops: CDR1 LNHDA, CDR2 SQIVND (reference sequence). The CDR3 totals 17 residues. Trimming removed 6 bases from V and 6 bases from J; junction bases left unmatched: 15.

The chain's CDR3 is CASSALREPGNDSPLHF. The CDR3 bases are TGTGCCAGCAGCGCGCTCCGGGAACCCGGGAATGATTCACCCCTCCACTTT. This sequence joins TRBV7-9 and TRBJ1-6; D is uncertain. This CDR3 is built from 17 residues. Germline values: CDR1 SEHNR, CDR2 FQNEAQ (reference sequence). The V gene lost 5 bases and the J gene lost 8 bases, with 22 bases spanning the gap.

The rearrangement joins TRBV6-5 to TRBJ2-1; the match to TRBD1 covers 10 bases. CDR3 length: 14 amino acids. V lost 4 bases to trimming and J lost 6 bases; unmatched junction nucleotides: 3. The germline CDR1 and CDR2 sequences are MNHEY and SVGAGI. CDR3 in amino acids: CASSWDRGSNEQFF. The CDR3 DNA sequence: TGTGCCAGCAGTTGGGACAGGGGTAGCAATGAGCAGTTCTTC.

The chain employs TRBV28 and TRBJ1-1, with 7 bases fitting TRBD1. This CDR3 comprises 13 residues. Germline values: CDR1 MDHEN, CDR2 SYDVKM. Trimming cost V 5 bases and J 4 bases; bases outside gene matches: 4. The CDR3 coding sequence is TGTGCCAGCAGTCTACGGGACAGCACTGAAGCTTTCTTT. Translation gives CASSLRDSTEAFF.

V gene TRBV11-2 combines with J gene TRBJ2-7, with no clear D. The V end was cut by 3 bases, the J end by 5 bases, with 8 bases between. Germline-derived CDR1 and CDR2 are SGHAT and FQNNGV. The CDR3 loop spans 12 amino acids. The CDR3 is CASSFARDEQYF. DNA of the CDR3: TGTGCCAGCAGCTTTGCCCGGGACGAGCAGTACTTC.

V usage is TRBV11-2 and J usage is TRBJ1-1; 11 positions match TRBD1. The germline gives CDR1 SGHAT, CDR2 FQNNGV. V was pared by 1 base and J by 4 bases, with 2 bases of the junction left unmatched. This CDR3 comprises 15 residues. The CDR3 DNA follows: TGTGCCAGCAGCTTAGCCGGGACAGGGGGCACTGAAGCTTTCTTT. Amino acid sequence: CASSLAGTGGTEAFF. The variable domain in full, with the rest retrieved from reference TRBV11-2 and TRBJ1-1, is EAGVAQSPRYKIIEKRQSVAFWCNPISGHATLYWYQQILGQGPKLLIQFQNNGVVDDSQLPKDRFSAERLKGVDSTLKIQPAKLEDSAVYLCASSLAGTGGTEAFFGQGTRLTVV.

V and J are TRBV7-9 and TRBJ2-7; tentative D call: TRBD1 (5 bases). V lost 4 bases and J lost 0, with 16 bases in between. The CDR3 is 16 residues long. Germline CDR1 reads SEHNR; CDR2 reads FQNEAQ (reference sequence). For the CDR3, the DNA is TGTGCCAGCAGCTCCGAACGACAGTCGAGCTCCTACGAGCAGTACTTC. This sequence encodes CASSSERQSSSYEQYF.

The rearrangement joins TRBV14 to TRBJ2-5; D remains unclear. The CDR3 extends over 12 amino acids. The V end was cut by 1 base, the J end by 5 bases, with 5 bases between. CDR1 is SGHDN and CDR2 is FVKESK in the germline V gene. The chain's CDR3 is CASSQVGETQYF. In DNA, the CDR3 is TGTGCCAGCAGCCAAGTCGGGGAGACCCAGTACTTC.

The chain joins TRBV7-2 to TRBJ2-1; D possibly corresponds to TRBD1 (6 bases). V gave up 4 bases and J gave up 10 bases, with 8 bases separating them. This CDR3 region has 11 residues. Germline V gene lookup returns CDR1 SGHTA and CDR2 FQGNSA. As DNA, the CDR3 is TGTGCCAGCAGCTCAGGGGTCGAGCAGTTCTTC. This codes for CASSSGVEQFF.

The gene calls are TRBV7-2 and TRBJ1-4, with D possibly matching TRBD1 (6 bases). Germline V gives CDR1 SGHTA, CDR2 FQGNSA. Trimming removed 6 bases at V and 8 bases at J, with 16 bases between. The CDR3 is made up of 14 amino acids. CDR3 protein: CASSLQGRREKLFF. In DNA form, the CDR3 reads TGTGCCAGCAGTCTACAGGGTCGAAGAGAAAAACTGTTTTTT.

The rearrangement uses TRBV5-6 and TRBJ2-7, with TRBD2 matching 15 bases. The CDR3 runs 17 residues. In germline, CDR1 is SGHDT, CDR2 YYEEEE. V lost 1 base to trimming and J lost 3 bases; unmatched junction nucleotides: 5. In nucleotides, the CDR3 is TGTGCCAGCAGCTTGTTCCGGACTAGCGGGAGGGACTACGAGCAGTACTTC. Its protein is CASSLFRTSGRDYEQYF.